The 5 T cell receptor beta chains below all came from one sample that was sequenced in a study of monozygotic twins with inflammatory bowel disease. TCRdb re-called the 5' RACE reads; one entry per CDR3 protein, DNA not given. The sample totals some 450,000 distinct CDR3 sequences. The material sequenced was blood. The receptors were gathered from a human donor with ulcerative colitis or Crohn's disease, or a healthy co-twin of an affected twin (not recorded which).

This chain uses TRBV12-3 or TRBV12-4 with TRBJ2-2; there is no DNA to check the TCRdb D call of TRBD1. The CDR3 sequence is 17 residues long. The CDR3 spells CASSRLWTGGITGELFF.

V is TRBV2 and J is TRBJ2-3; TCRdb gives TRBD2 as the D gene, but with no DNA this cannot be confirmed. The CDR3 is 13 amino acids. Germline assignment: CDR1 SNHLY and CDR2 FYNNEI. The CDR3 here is CASRDENTDTQYF.

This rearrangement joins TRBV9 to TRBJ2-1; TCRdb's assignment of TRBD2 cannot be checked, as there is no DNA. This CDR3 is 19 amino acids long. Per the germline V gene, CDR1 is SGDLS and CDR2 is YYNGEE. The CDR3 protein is CASSPRSASGKVSYNEQFF.

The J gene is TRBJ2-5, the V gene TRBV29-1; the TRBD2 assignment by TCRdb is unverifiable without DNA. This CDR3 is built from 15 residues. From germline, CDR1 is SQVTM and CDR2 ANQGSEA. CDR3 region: CSARIGLAGQETQYF.

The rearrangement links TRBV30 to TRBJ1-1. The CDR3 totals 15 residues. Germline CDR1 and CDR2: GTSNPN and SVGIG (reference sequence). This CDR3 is CATRTSEVMNTEAFF.